The source of this T cell receptor beta chain is a study of early T cells in non-severe SARS-CoV-2 infection. The wider study: Unpaired chains resulted from sequencing bulk RNA of unsorted whole blood.

This clonotype was picked up many times. TCRdb fed the 5' RACE reads into MiXCR, producing one record per CDR3 protein. The sample carries some 57,000 distinct CDR3 sequences, approximately 5.6% recorded once. CDR3 length equals 14 residues. Losses at the gene ends were 3 bases for V and 4 bases for J; bases not matched to a gene: 9. Germline V gene data show CDR1 as DFQATT and CDR2 as SNEGSKA (reference sequence). The chain employs TRBV20-1 and TRBJ2-7, with TRBD1 matching 7 bases. The receptor was isolated from an adult who was a healthcare worker with PCR-confirmed SARS-CoV-2 infection or an uninfected control (not recorded which). Material for sequencing was whole blood. CDR3: CSARPGQVPYEQYF. CDR3 coding DNA: TGCAGTGCTAGGCCAGGACAGGTCCCATACGAGCAGTACTTC.